These 7 T cell receptor beta chains share one sample of origin, sequenced in a study of regulatory T cells in long-lasting Graves disease. Both iRepertoire HTBI primers and Arm-PCR of CDR3 regions were used to build the TCR beta libraries. One entry per CDR3 protein, called by TCRdb with MiXCR from the multiplex PCR reads. This table has more than 450,000 distinct CDR3 sequences, around 12% appearing once. Time point of the sample: newly diagnosed GD, antithyroid drugs for less than 3 months. RNA from PBMCs was the source of the TCR library. The sample also formed part of further work on T cells in Graves' hyperthyroidism and ophthalmopathy.

The input for sequencing was peripheral blood mononuclear cells (PBMCs), taken at new diagnosis, from a patient treated with antithyroid drugs. The origin of the receptors is a woman in her 30s with Graves disease.

This clonotype was observed at least ten times. The rearrangement joins TRBV18 to TRBJ2-7; TRBD2 is a possible D gene (5 bases). V shed 2 bases and J shed 5 bases, with 16 bases lying between them. The length of the CDR3 is 15 residues. The germline gives CDR1 KGHSH, CDR2 LQKENI. The CDR3 is CASSPKVTDSDEQYF. As DNA, the CDR3 is TGTGCCAGCTCACCAAAAGTAACGGACTCAGACGAGCAGTACTTC.

This clonotype was observed a handful of times. CDR3 region: CASSPGTLGDTQYF. Here the CDR3 DNA reads TGTGCCAGCTCACCCGGGACTCTCGGAGATACGCAGTATTTT. The rearrangement links TRBV18 to TRBJ2-3; TRBD2 is a possible D gene (6 bases). Germline CDR1 and CDR2: KGHSH and LQKENI. Trimming took off 3 bases at V and 5 bases at J, with 12 bases between the two ends. This CDR3 has 14 residues.

This clonotype occurred many times. The chain couples TRBV11-2 to TRBJ2-7, with TRBD1 as a possible D gene (5 bases). CDR1 SGHAT and CDR2 FQNNGV come from the germline V gene. The V gene lost 5 bases and the J gene lost 7 bases, with 9 bases spanning the gap. This CDR3 is 11 amino acids long. The CDR3 loop is CASSQGLEQYF. In DNA, the CDR3 is TGTGCCAGCAGCCAGGGTCTGGAGCAGTACTTC.

This clonotype was counted many times. V usage is TRBV28 and J usage is TRBJ2-7; TRBD1 might be the D (5 bases). There are 14 residues in the CDR3. Per the germline V gene, CDR1 is MDHEN and CDR2 is SYDVKM. V shed 7 bases and J shed 4 bases, with 17 bases lying between them. The CDR3 here is CASIPTVSGYEQYF. Here the CDR3 DNA reads TGTGCCAGCATCCCGACAGTATCCGGTTACGAGCAGTACTTC.

This clonotype was picked up many times. V and J are TRBV2 and TRBJ2-5; unclear D gene. Germline V gene data show CDR1 as SNHLY and CDR2 as FYNNEI. V was pared by 4 bases and J by 2 bases, with 11 bases between. This CDR3 is 14 amino acids long. The CDR3 here is CASSVGRAQETQYF. The DNA of the CDR3 is TGTGCCAGCAGTGTAGGTCGAGCGCAAGAGACCCAGTACTTC. Supplemented by reference TRBV2 and TRBJ2-5, the full variable domain reads EPEVTQTPSHQVTQMGQEVILRCVPISNHLYFYWYRQILGQKVEFLVSFYNNEISEKSEIFDDQFSVERPDGSNFTLKIRSTKLEDSAMYFCASSVGRAQETQYFGPGTRLLVL.

The chain carries TRBV7-9 and TRBJ2-3, with D possibly TRBD1 on 6 matching bases. V lost 5 bases and J 2 bases, leaving 11 bases between the germline ends. The CDR3 is 14 amino acids. Germline assignment: CDR1 SEHNR and CDR2 FQNEAQ (reference sequence). CDR3 sequence reads: CASSVRDITDTQYF. Written as DNA, the CDR3 is TGTGCCAGCAGCGTCCGGGACATCACAGATACGCAGTATTTT.

V usage is TRBV5-8 and J usage is TRBJ2-2; D is ambiguous. The V end lost 1 base, the J end lost 3 bases, and 10 bases lay between the germline ends. CDR3 size: 15 residues. Germline-derived CDR1 and CDR2 are SGHTS and YDEGEE. The CDR3 nucleotides read TGTGCCAGCAGCTTGTTAGGGCTATACACCGGGGAGCTGTTTTTT. It translates to CASSLLGLYTGELFF.